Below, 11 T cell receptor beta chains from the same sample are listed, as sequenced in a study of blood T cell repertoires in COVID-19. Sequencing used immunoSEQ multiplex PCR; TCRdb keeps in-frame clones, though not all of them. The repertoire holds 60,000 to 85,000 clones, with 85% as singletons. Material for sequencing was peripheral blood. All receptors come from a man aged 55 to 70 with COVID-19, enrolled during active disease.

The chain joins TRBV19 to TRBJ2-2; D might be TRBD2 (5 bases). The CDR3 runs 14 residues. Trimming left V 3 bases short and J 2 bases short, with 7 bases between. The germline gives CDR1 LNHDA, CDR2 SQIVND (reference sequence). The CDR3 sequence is CASSIEGNTGELFF. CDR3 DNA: TGTGCCAGTAGTATTGAGGGTAACACCGGGGAGCTGTTTTTT.

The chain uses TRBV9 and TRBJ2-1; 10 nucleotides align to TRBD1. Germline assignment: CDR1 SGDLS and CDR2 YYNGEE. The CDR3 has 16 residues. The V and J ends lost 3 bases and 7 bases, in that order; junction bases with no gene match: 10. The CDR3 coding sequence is TGTGCCAGCAGCGCGACCGGGACAGGGGCGGAAAATGAGCAGTTCTTC. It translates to CASSATGTGAENEQFF.

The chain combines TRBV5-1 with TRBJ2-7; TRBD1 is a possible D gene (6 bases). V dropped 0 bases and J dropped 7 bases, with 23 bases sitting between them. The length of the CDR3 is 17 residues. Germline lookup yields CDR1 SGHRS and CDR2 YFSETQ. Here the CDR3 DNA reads TGCGCCAGCAGCTTGGACCTAACAGGGTCCCTTTTGCGGGAGCAGTACTTC. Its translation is CASSLDLTGSLLREQYF. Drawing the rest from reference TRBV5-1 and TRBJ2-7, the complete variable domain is KAGVTQTPRYLIKTRGQQVTLSCSPISGHRSVSWYQQTPGQGLQFLFEYFSETQRNKGNFPGRFSGRQFSNSRSEMNVSTLELGDSALYLCASSLDLTGSLLREQYFGPGTRLTVT.

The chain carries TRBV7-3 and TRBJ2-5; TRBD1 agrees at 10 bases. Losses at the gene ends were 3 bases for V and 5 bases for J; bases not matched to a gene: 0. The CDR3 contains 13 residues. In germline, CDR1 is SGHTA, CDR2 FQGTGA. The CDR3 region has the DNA TGTGCCAGCAGCTTGGGACAGGGGGAGACCCAGTACTTC. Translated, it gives CASSLGQGETQYF.

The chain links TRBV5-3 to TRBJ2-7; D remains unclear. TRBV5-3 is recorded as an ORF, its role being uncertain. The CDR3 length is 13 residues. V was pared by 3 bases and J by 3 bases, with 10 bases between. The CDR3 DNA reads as TGTGCCAGAAGCTCTGGAGTGGTCTACGAGCAGTACTTC. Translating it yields CARSSGVVYEQYF.

The CDR3 region has the DNA TGTGCCAGTAGTACAGGTAGCGGGGAAAGCCAAGAGACCCAGTACTTC. It is translated as CASSTGSGESQETQYF. V is TRBV19 and J is TRBJ2-5, with 8 bases identical to TRBD2. Germline loops: CDR1 LNHDA, CDR2 SQIVND (reference sequence). The CDR3 has 16 amino acids. V gave up 4 bases and J gave up 1 base; unmatched junction bases: 8.

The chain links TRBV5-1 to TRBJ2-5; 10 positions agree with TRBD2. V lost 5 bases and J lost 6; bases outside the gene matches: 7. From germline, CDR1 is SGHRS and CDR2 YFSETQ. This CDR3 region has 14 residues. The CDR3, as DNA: TGCGCCAGCAGTTCCTCTAGCGGGAGAAAGACCCAGTACTTC. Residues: CASSSSSGRKTQYF.

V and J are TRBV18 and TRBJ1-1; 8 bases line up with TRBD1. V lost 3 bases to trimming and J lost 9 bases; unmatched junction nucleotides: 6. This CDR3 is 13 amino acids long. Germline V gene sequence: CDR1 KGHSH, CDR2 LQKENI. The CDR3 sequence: CASSPGDRLQAFF. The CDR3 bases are TGTGCCAGCTCACCGGGGGACAGGCTACAAGCTTTCTTT. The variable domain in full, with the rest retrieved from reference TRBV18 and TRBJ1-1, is NAGVMQNPRHLVRRRGQEARLRCSPMKGHSHVYWYRQLPEEGLKFMVYLQKENIIDESGMPKERFSAEFPKEGPSILRIQQVVRGDSAAYFCASSPGDRLQAFFGQGTRLTVV.

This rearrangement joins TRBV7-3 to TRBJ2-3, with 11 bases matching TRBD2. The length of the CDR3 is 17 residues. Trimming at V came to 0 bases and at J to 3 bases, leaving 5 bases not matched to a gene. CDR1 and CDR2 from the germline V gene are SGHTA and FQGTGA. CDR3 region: CASSLTTSSGGTDTQYF. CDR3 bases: TGTGCCAGCAGCTTAACGACGTCTAGCGGGGGGACAGATACGCAGTATTTT.

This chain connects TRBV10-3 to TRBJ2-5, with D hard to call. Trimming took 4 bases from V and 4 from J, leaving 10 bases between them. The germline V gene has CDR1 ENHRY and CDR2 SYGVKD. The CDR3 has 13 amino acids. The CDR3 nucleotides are TGTGCCATCAGTGCGGGTCCAAGAGAGACCCAGTACTTC. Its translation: CAISAGPRETQYF.

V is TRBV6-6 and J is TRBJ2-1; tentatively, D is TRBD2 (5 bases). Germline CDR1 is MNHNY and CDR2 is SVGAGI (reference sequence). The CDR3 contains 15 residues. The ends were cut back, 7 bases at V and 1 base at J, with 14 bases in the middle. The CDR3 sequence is CASTPRVPSYNEQFF. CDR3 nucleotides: TGTGCCAGCACCCCGCGGGTCCCTTCCTACAATGAGCAGTTCTTC.